The next 27 T cell receptor beta chains were all read from a single sample in a study of blood T cell dynamics during melanoma immunotherapy. The time point was: pre-treatment baseline. Clones were read by immunoSEQ multiplex PCR, and TCRdb kept only the in-frame ones, dropping some. The sample holds thousands of clones, around nine tenths seen once. Specimen: blood, collected from a patient treated with checkpoint blockade. Source of these receptors: a human donor with melanoma.

The J gene is TRBJ1-1, the V gene TRBV11-2; no firm D call. The CDR3 has 14 residues. V was clipped by 5 bases and J by 6 bases, with 16 bases between them. CDR1 and CDR2 from the germline V gene are SGHAT and FQNNGV. The CDR3, as DNA: TGTGCCAGCAGCCTGGAGCCTGGAATAGCTGAAGCTTTCTTT. It specifies CASSLEPGIAEAFF.

The chain couples TRBV18 to TRBJ1-5; D is possibly TRBD1 (5 bases). Germline lookup yields CDR1 KGHSH and CDR2 LQKENI. V lost 2 bases, J lost 7 bases, and 24 bases lay in between. The CDR3 consists of 18 residues. Here the CDR3 reads CASSPETGLRAPWQPQHF. In DNA, the CDR3 is TGTGCCAGCTCACCAGAAACAGGCCTGAGGGCCCCTTGGCAGCCCCAGCATTTT.

This rearrangement joins TRBV2 to TRBJ1-5, with a weak D call TRBD1 (6 bases). The germline gives CDR1 SNHLY, CDR2 FYNNEI. Trimming shortened V by 4 bases and J by 1 base, and 8 bases separated the two germline ends. CDR3 length: 14 residues. CDR3 DNA: TGTGCCAGCAGTGGAACAGGGAGCAATCAGCCCCAGCATTTT. Translation gives CASSGTGSNQPQHF.

The rearrangement links TRBV5-6 to TRBJ1-2, with TRBD1 as a possible D gene (5 bases). With 0 bases removed from V and 8 bases from J, the gap between germline ends came to 14 bases. CDR1 is SGHDT, CDR2 YYEEEE, per germline. The CDR3 totals 14 residues. The DNA for the CDR3 is TGTGCCAGCAGCTTGGCCCGGGACCCGACGGGCTACACCTTC. Translating gives CASSLARDPTGYTF.

V is TRBV12-5 and J is TRBJ1-3; 8 bases map to TRBD1. The CDR3 totals 16 residues. CDR1 and CDR2 from the germline V gene are LGHNT and FRNRAP. The V segment lost 6 bases and the J segment 2 bases; nucleotides outside the gene matches: 9. CDR3 protein: CASGTWTGLAGNTIYF. The CDR3 DNA is TGTGCTAGTGGCACCTGGACAGGGCTGGCTGGAAACACCATATATTTT.

The chain is built from TRBV19 and TRBJ1-6, with 10 bases matching TRBD1. Per germline, CDR1 LNHDA and CDR2 SQIVND (reference sequence). The junction had 6 bases not matched to a gene; V was cut back by 7 bases and J by 9 bases. The CDR3 extends over 14 amino acids. The CDR3 region is CASTPTGGGSPLHF. For the CDR3, the DNA is TGTGCCAGTACCCCGACAGGGGGCGGTTCACCCCTCCACTTT.

V and J are TRBV11-2 and TRBJ1-3; D call uncertain. The CDR3 loop spans 14 amino acids. V shed 4 bases and J shed 4 bases, with 11 bases lying between them. Germline CDR1 is SGHAT and CDR2 is FQNNGV. Written as DNA, the CDR3 is TGTGCCAGCAGCTCCACCCTAGTGGGAAACACCATATATTTT. Encoded protein: CASSSTLVGNTIYF.

The chain links TRBV14 to TRBJ2-3; perhaps TRBD1 as D (6 bases). Germline CDR1 SGHDN, CDR2 FVKESK. V lost 0 bases and J 1 base, leaving 11 bases between the germline ends. The CDR3 has 16 residues. The DNA for the CDR3 is TGTGCCAGCAGCCAAGAGGAGGACAGCCGCACAGATACGCAGTATTTT. This codes for CASSQEEDSRTDTQYF.

The chain recombines TRBV15 with TRBJ1-1; D ambiguous. Per the germline V gene, CDR1 is LNHNV and CDR2 is YYDKDF (reference sequence). V was pared by 3 bases and J by 6 bases, with 11 bases between. This CDR3 has 13 amino acids. CDR3 protein: CATSRPGLSEAFF. CDR3 in DNA: TGTGCCACCAGCAGGCCAGGACTCTCTGAAGCTTTCTTT.

V gene TRBV5-1 combines with J gene TRBJ2-3; D ambiguous. The germline V and J ends were trimmed by 1 base and 4 bases, with 13 bases remaining between them. The CDR3 covers 15 residues. CDR1 and CDR2 (germline): SGHRS, YFSETQ. DNA of the CDR3: TGCGCCAGCAGCTTGTCCGGATATCAAGCAGATACGCAGTATTTT. This codes for CASSLSGYQADTQYF.

This chain connects TRBV5-6 to TRBJ2-3; 7 nucleotides line up with TRBD2. V gave up 0 bases and J gave up 3 bases; unmatched junction bases: 1. The CDR3 is 14 residues long. In germline, CDR1 is SGHDT, CDR2 YYEEEE. The CDR3 loop is CASSLAGGTDTQYF. CDR3 in DNA: TGTGCCAGCAGCTTGGCGGGAGGAACAGATACGCAGTATTTT.

The chain uses TRBV2 and TRBJ2-6, with D possibly matching TRBD1 (5 bases). The germline CDR1 and CDR2 sequences are SNHLY and FYNNEI. Trimming pared 9 bases from V and 4 bases from J, leaving 10 bases between. The CDR3 contains 13 residues. The CDR3 spells CASQGYGANVLTF. As DNA, the CDR3 is TGTGCCAGTCAGGGTTACGGGGCCAACGTCCTGACTTTC. The variable domain in full, completed from reference TRBV2 and TRBJ2-6, reads EPEVTQTPSHQVTQMGQEVILRCVPISNHLYFYWYRQILGQKVEFLVSFYNNEISEKSEIFDDQFSVERPDGSNFTLKIRSTKLEDSAMYFCASQGYGANVLTFGAGSRLTVL.

The chain recombines TRBV29-1 with TRBJ2-6; no clear D. CDR3 size: 13 residues. V lost 7 bases, J lost 4 bases, and 11 bases lay in between. CDR1 is SQVTM, CDR2 ANQGSEA, per germline. Here the CDR3 DNA reads TGCAGCGCTGCGGTGATAGGGGCCAACGTCCTGACTTTC. It specifies CSAAVIGANVLTF.

This chain uses TRBV7-2 with TRBJ2-7, with D possibly being TRBD1 (6 bases). The CDR3 spans 13 residues. Trimming took 3 bases from V and 5 from J, leaving 11 bases between them. The germline CDR1 and CDR2 sequences are SGHTA and FQGNSA. CDR3 sequence: CASSLRGTHEQYF. In nucleotides, the CDR3 is TGTGCCAGCAGCTTGAGGGGGACACACGAGCAGTACTTC.

The CDR3 is CASSSGTSGRGEQYF. The CDR3 region has the DNA TGTGCCAGTAGTTCCGGGACTAGCGGGAGAGGGGAGCAGTACTTC. The chain combines TRBV19 with TRBJ2-7, with 14 bases that match TRBD2. V gave up 5 bases and J gave up 7 bases; unmatched junction bases: 7. The CDR3 runs 15 residues. Germline-derived CDR1 and CDR2 are LNHDA and SQIVND (reference sequence).

This clone was seen just once. The chain uses TRBV6-1 and TRBJ2-2, with D possibly called TRBD1 or TRBD2 (6 bases each). Trimming stripped 3 bases from V and 13 bases from J, with 24 bases between. Germline V CDR1 and CDR2: MNHNS, SASEGT. CDR3 length equals 16 residues. The CDR3 DNA is TGTGCCAGCAGTGAGAGGACGAGGGGGGTATCAGGGTCGCTGTTTTTT. Encoded protein: CASSERTRGVSGSLFF.

CDR3 DNA sequence: TGTGCCACCGGGACCCGGGGATACGAGCAGTACTTC. Translated: CATGTRGYEQYF. The rearrangement joins TRBV7-8 to TRBJ2-5; TRBD1 or TRBD2 may be the D gene (5 bases each). Matching the DNA end better, TRBJ2-7 makes the J call doubtful. This CDR3 is 12 amino acids long. CDR1 is SGHVS and CDR2 is FQNEAQ in the germline V gene.

The chain combines TRBV5-6 with TRBJ2-3; D not resolved. CDR3 length: 12 residues. Germline values: CDR1 SGHDT, CDR2 YYEEEE. V was shortened by 1 base and J by 9 bases, with 9 bases between the two germline ends. The CDR3 nucleotides read TGTGCCAGCAGCTTGACTCAGCGCACGCAGTATTTT. Its protein is CASSLTQRTQYF.

The chain has TRBV9 and TRBJ2-1, with 8 bases aligning to TRBD2. Germline V lookup: CDR1 SGDLS, CDR2 YYNGEE. With 3 bases clipped from V and 1 base from J, the junction kept 3 bases outside the gene matches. The CDR3 is 15 residues long. CDR3 sequence (DNA): TGTGCCAGCAGCGAAGCGGGAGTGTCCTACAATGAGCAGTTCTTC. Its protein is CASSEAGVSYNEQFF.

This chain uses TRBV5-4 with TRBJ2-2; D may be TRBD2 (6 bases). Germline lookup yields CDR1 SGHNT and CDR2 YYREEE (reference sequence). Trimming stripped 4 bases from V and 7 bases from J, with 17 bases between. This CDR3 is built from 15 residues. The CDR3 DNA is TGTGCCAGCAGCAATGGTGGGTTAGCGGTCGGGGAGCTGTTTTTT. Protein product: CASSNGGLAVGELFF.

This sequence joins TRBV5-4 and TRBJ2-5, with D unclear. The CDR3 length is 13 residues. V was shortened by 0 bases and J by 4 bases, with 7 bases between the two germline ends. Per germline, CDR1 SGHNT and CDR2 YYREEE (reference sequence). The CDR3 nucleotides are TGTGCCAGCAGCTTGGGGGTTGTAGAGACCCAGTACTTC. This encodes CASSLGVVETQYF.

This clone is categorized as large. Relative to the germline gene, one junction end is altered; a read error may explain this. As DNA, the CDR3 is TGTGCTAGCAAGGACAGGGGAAACACCATATATTTT. The encoded protein is CASKDRGNTIYF. V usage is TRBV7-7 and J usage is TRBJ1-3; 7 bases fit TRBD1. In germline, CDR1 is SSHAT, CDR2 FNYEAQ (reference sequence). The CDR3 covers 12 residues.

The CDR3 protein is CASSQGRGGDNEQFF. The DNA of the CDR3 is TGTGCCAGCAGCCAAGGACGGGGGGGAGACAATGAGCAGTTCTTC. V and J are TRBV4-2 and TRBJ2-1; 8 nucleotides align to TRBD2. The CDR3 has 15 residues. The ends lost 1 base at V and 5 bases at J; junction bases unmatched: 4. Germline V lookup: CDR1 LGHNA, CDR2 YNFKEQ.

This clone has just one count. This chain connects TRBV7-9 to TRBJ2-5; 10 bases line up with TRBD2. This CDR3 contains 14 residues. The junction had 7 bases not matched to a gene; V was cut back by 8 bases and J by 4 bases. Germline V gene data show CDR1 as SEHNR and CDR2 as FQNEAQ (reference sequence). CDR3 DNA: TGTGCCAGCGGGGTAGCGGGAGGCGGAGAGACCCAGTACTTC. Translation: CASGVAGGGETQYF.

This chain connects TRBV6-6 to TRBJ2-7; D is unresolved. The CDR3 consists of 13 residues. The V end was cut by 4 bases, the J end by 1 base, with 8 bases between. Germline V gene lookup returns CDR1 MNHNY and CDR2 SVGAGI (reference sequence). CDR3 loop: CASSLATSYEQYF. Here the CDR3 DNA reads TGTGCCAGCAGTTTAGCCACGTCCTACGAGCAGTACTTC.

There are a few counts of this clone. This rearrangement joins TRBV28 to TRBJ2-5; D possibly corresponds to TRBD2 (6 bases). There are 15 residues in the CDR3. V lost 4 bases and J 6 bases, leaving 18 bases between the germline ends. From germline, CDR1 is MDHEN and CDR2 SYDVKM. For the CDR3, the DNA is TGTGCCAGCAGTTCGGCCGACCTGGGGAGGAAGACCCAGTACTTC. Protein: CASSSADLGRKTQYF.

The gene calls are TRBV12-1 and TRBJ2-6; TRBD2 is the table's D call, not checked against the DNA. TRBV12-1 is an annotated pseudogene. CDR3 size: 16 residues. This chain's CDR3 is CASSSITESRANVLTF. CDR3 in DNA: TGTGCCAGCAGCTCGATCACTGAAAGTCGGGCCAACGTCCTGACTTTC.